The 10 T cell receptor beta chains given below trace back to one sample, sequenced in a study of blood T cell repertoires in COVID-19. Some clones are missing from TCRdb's copy, which holds only in-frame ones; the method was immunoSEQ multiplex PCR. The table shows roughly 57,000 clones, with 80% to 85% occurring only once. Sample: peripheral blood. The receptors derive from a man aged 30-40 years with COVID-19, enrolled during active disease.

The chain combines TRBV4-1 with TRBJ2-7, with 12 nucleotides matching TRBD2. The CDR3 sequence is 15 residues long. The germline V gene encodes CDR1 MGHRA and CDR2 YSYEKL. Losses at the gene ends were 0 bases for V and 3 bases for J; bases not matched to a gene: 0. Here the CDR3 DNA reads TGCGCCAGCAGCCAAGAGACTAGCGGGGGCTACGAGCAGTACTTC. Translation: CASSQETSGGYEQYF.

The sample holds a few counts of this clone. The chain uses TRBV7-9 and TRBJ2-7, with TRBD2 identical over 12 bases. The CDR3 length is 15 residues. The V gene's germline CDR1 is SEHNR and CDR2 FQNEAQ (reference sequence). With V trimmed by 2 bases and J by 7 bases, 6 bases remained unmatched. The CDR3 spells CASSLLAGGPNEQYF. CDR3 coding DNA: TGTGCCAGCAGCTTACTAGCGGGAGGGCCGAATGAGCAGTACTTC.

The J gene is TRBJ2-7, the V gene TRBV4-1; D possibly corresponds to TRBD1 (6 bases). This CDR3 spans 14 amino acids. Between the trimmed V and J ends, which lost 2 bases and 4 bases, there was a span of 12 bases. In germline, CDR1 is MGHRA, CDR2 YSYEKL. The CDR3 reads CASSQSSRGYEQYF. In DNA, the CDR3 is TGCGCCAGCAGCCAATCCTCCAGGGGTTACGAGCAGTACTTC.

J is TRBJ2-7 and V is TRBV10-1, with a weak D call TRBD1 (5 bases). The CDR3 has 16 residues. Germline values: CDR1 WNHNN, CDR2 SYGVQD (reference sequence). Trimming pared 3 bases from V and 4 bases from J, leaving 19 bases between. CDR3 loop: CASSDSRDPSIYEQYF. The CDR3 DNA is TGCGCCAGCAGTGACTCCAGGGATCCGTCCATATACGAGCAGTACTTC.

The chain joins TRBV7-9 to TRBJ2-2; 7 bases fit TRBD2. After removal of 0 bases from V and 7 bases from J, the junction contained 14 bases not matched to a gene. CDR1 is SEHNR and CDR2 is FQNEAQ in the germline V gene (reference sequence). The CDR3 sequence is 18 residues long. The CDR3 loop is CASSLAKAGVLADGELFF. The CDR3 DNA sequence: TGTGCCAGCAGCTTAGCGAAGGCGGGAGTACTGGCTGACGGGGAGCTGTTTTTT.

This clone was seen a handful of times. The V call is TRBV20-1, the J call TRBJ2-7; 8 nucleotides line up with TRBD1. J gave up 4 bases and V 3 bases, and 5 bases lay outside the gene matches. Germline V gene data show CDR1 as DFQATT and CDR2 as SNEGSKA (reference sequence). The CDR3 totals 13 residues. In nucleotides, the CDR3 is TGCAGTGCTAGTTATACAGGGGGGTACGAGCAGTACTTC. Its translation is CSASYTGGYEQYF.

This rearrangement joins TRBV7-2 to TRBJ2-6; 7 positions match TRBD1. The germline V gene encodes CDR1 SGHTA and CDR2 FQGNSA. CDR3 length: 18 residues. V trimming: 5 bases; J trimming: 4 bases; junction bases outside the gene matches: 14. The DNA of the CDR3 is TGTGCCAGCAGCATCCCGACAAGACAGGGTCCAGGGGCCAACGTCCTGACTTTC. It codes for CASSIPTRQGPGANVLTF.

The chain carries TRBV28 and TRBJ1-2; the D is unclear. V lost 5 bases, J lost 5 bases, and 15 bases lay in between. The germline V gene encodes CDR1 MDHEN and CDR2 SYDVKM. The CDR3 has 14 residues. The CDR3 DNA sequence: TGTGCCAGCAGTACCGGGATTGGGTTATATGGCTACACCTTC. Its protein is CASSTGIGLYGYTF.

This clone appeared a single time. The rearrangement links TRBV30 to TRBJ2-1; 8 positions agree with TRBD1. The V segment lost 0 bases and the J segment 8 bases; nucleotides outside the gene matches: 3. The CDR3 consists of 13 residues. The germline V gene has CDR1 GTSNPN and CDR2 SVGIG (reference sequence). The CDR3 coding sequence is TGTGCCTGGAGTGTGCAGGGGGCGGATGAGCAGTTCTTC. It yields the protein CAWSVQGADEQFF.

V and J are TRBV3-1 (or the pseudogene TRBV3-2) and TRBJ1-3; D not resolved. Germline CDR1 and CDR2: LGHDT and YNNKEL (reference sequence). V lost 2 bases and J 4 bases, leaving 3 bases between the germline ends. The CDR3 spans 12 residues. The CDR3 sequence is CASSQTGNTIYF. The CDR3 nucleotides read TGTGCCAGCAGCCAAACAGGAAACACCATATATTTT.